This TCR beta chain was sequenced during a study of Ad26.COV2.S vaccination and SARS-CoV-2 variants. Study-level information: Donor got 5x10^10 or 1x10^11 viral particles of Ad26.COV2.S. Overall study results and limits: Possible underestimation of total T cell responses by the TCR breadth and depth analyses was noted.

Details on this clone: Its antigen is unknown.

Stated treatment: around 19 received Ad26.COV2.S at low or high dose, single or two shots; a few received placebo; per-sample allocation not given. Collection of samples fell on day 63 after the first vaccine or placebo injection. Within Boston, the person who donated was an adult of 18-55 years. Built on an Ad26 vector, the vaccine expressed Wuhan-strain SARS-CoV-2 spike. Clones were sequenced by immunoSEQ multiplex PCR, and TCRdb holds only the in-frame ones, with some missing. The table includes roughly 320,000 clones, around 86% detected once. Trimming took 5 bases from V and 4 from J, leaving 17 bases between them. Germline-derived CDR1 and CDR2 are SEHNR and FQNEAQ (reference sequence). CDR3 length: 15 residues.

Here the sequenced sample was peripheral blood, taken in a trial of Ad26.COV2.S vaccine versus placebo. The chain has TRBV7-9 and TRBJ1-1; the D gene is possibly TRBD1 (6 bases). The clonotype originates from a person aged 18-65 years who received the Ad26.COV2.S COVID-19 vaccine or a placebo. Written as DNA, the CDR3 is TGTGCCAGCAGCCTCAACCGAGGGGGGAGCACTGAAGCTTTCTTT. Translation gives CASSLNRGGSTEAFF. Drawing the rest from reference TRBV7-9 and TRBJ1-1, the complete variable domain is DTGVSQNPRHKITKRGQNVTFRCDPISEHNRLYWYRQTLGQGPEFLTYFQNEAQLEKSRLLSDRFSAERPKGSFSTLEIQRTEQGDSAMYLCASSLNRGGSTEAFFGQGTRLTVV.